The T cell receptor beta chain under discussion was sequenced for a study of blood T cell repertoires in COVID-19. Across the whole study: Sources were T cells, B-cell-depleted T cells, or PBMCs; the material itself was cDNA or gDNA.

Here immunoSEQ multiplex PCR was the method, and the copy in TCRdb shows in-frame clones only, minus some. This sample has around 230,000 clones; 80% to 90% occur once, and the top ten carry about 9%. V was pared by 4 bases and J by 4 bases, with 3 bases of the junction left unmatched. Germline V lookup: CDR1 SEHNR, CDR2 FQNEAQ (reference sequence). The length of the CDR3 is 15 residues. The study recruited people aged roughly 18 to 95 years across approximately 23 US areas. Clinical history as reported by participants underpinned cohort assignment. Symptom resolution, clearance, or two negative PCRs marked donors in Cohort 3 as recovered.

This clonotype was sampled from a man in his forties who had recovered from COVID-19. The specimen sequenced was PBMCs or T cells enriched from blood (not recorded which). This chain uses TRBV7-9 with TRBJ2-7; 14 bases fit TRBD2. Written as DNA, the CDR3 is TGTGCCAGCAGCTCACGGACTAGCGGGAGGTACGAGCAGTACTTC. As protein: CASSSRTSGRYEQYF.